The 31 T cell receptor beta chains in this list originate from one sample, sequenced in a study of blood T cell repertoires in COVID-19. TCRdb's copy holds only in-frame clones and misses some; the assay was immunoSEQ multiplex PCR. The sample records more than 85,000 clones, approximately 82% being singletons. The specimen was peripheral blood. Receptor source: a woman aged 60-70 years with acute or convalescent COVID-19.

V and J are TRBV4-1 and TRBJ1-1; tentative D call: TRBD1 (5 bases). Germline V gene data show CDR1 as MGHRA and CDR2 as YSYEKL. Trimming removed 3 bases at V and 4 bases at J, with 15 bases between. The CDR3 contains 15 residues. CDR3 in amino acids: CASSHSRDWSTEAFF. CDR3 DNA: TGCGCCAGCAGCCACAGCAGGGATTGGAGCACTGAAGCTTTCTTT.

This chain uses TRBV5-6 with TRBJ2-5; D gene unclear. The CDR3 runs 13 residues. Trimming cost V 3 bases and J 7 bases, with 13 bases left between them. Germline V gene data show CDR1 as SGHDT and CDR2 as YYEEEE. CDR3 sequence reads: CASSSSGSVTQYF. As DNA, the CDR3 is TGTGCCAGCAGCTCCTCAGGTTCGGTGACCCAGTACTTC.

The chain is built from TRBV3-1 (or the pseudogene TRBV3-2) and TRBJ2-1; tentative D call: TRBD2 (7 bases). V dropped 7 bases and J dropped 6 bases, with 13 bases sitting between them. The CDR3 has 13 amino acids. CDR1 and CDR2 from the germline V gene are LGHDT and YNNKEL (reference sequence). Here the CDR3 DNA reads TGTGCCAGCACAGGGGCGGGGGTCAATGAGCAGTTCTTC. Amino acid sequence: CASTGAGVNEQFF.

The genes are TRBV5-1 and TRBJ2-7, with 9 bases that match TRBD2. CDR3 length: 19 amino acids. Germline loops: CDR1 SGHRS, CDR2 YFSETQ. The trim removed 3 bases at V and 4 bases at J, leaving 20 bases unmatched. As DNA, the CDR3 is TGCGCCAGCAGCTCGGGACACGCGGGGCAACGTAGCGGGGGATACGAGCAGTACTTC. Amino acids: CASSSGHAGQRSGGYEQYF.

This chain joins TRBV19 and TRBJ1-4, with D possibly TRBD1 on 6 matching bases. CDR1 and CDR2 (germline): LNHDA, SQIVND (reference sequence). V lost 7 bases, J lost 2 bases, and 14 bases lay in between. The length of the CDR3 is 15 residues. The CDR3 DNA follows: TGTGCCAGTATGGCAGGGGTTAGGACTAATGAAAAACTGTTTTTT. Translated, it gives CASMAGVRTNEKLFF.

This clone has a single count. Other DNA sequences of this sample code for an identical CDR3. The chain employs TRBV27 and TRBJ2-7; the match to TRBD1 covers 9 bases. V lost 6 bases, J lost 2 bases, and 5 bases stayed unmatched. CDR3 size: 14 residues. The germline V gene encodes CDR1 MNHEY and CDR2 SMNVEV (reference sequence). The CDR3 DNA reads TGTGCCAGCAGCCCGGGACAGGGTACCTACGAGCAGTACTTC. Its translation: CASSPGQGTYEQYF.

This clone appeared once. CDR3 in DNA: TGTGCCAGCAGCTTCAACAGGAACACTGAAGCTTTCTTT. It translates to CASSFNRNTEAFF. The chain carries TRBV7-3 and TRBJ1-1; D remains ambiguous. Germline CDR1 is SGHTA and CDR2 is FQGTGA. V lost 3 bases to trimming and J lost 1 base, with 6 bases between them. This CDR3 has 13 amino acids.

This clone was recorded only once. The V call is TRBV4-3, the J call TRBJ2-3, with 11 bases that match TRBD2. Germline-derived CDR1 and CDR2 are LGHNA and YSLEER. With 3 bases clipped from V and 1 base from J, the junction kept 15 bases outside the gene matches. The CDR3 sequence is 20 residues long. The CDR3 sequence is CASSQGPVLAGGRGTDTQYF. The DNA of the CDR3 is TGCGCCAGCAGCCAGGGGCCGGTCCTAGCGGGAGGTCGCGGCACAGATACGCAGTATTTT.

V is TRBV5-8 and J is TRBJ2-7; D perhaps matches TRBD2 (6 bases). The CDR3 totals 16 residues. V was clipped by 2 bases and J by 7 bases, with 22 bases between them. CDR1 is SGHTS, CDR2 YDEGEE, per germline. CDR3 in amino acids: CASSLLGANGAGEQYF. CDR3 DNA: TGTGCCAGCAGCTTACTAGGGGCCAACGGGGCGGGGGAGCAGTACTTC.

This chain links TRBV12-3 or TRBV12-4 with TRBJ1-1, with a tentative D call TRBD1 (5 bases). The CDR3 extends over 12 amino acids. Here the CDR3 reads CATGQGNTEAFF. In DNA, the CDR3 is TGTGCAACTGGGCAGGGGAACACTGAAGCTTTCTTT.

CDR3 sequence (DNA): TGTGCCAGCAGGCGATCCGGGACAGTGGTTGGCTACACCTTC. Protein: CASRRSGTVVGYTF. The J gene is TRBJ1-2, the V gene TRBV28; 7 bases fit TRBD1. The CDR3 is made up of 14 amino acids. The V gene's germline CDR1 is MDHEN and CDR2 SYDVKM. J was trimmed by 7 bases and V by 6 bases; bases with no gene match: 11.

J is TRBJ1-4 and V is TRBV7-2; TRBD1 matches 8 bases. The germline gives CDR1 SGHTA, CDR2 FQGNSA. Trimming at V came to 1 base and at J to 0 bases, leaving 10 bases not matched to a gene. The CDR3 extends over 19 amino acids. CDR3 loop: CASSLGGPGQDATNEKLFF. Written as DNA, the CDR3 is TGTGCCAGCAGCTTAGGTGGTCCGGGACAGGACGCAACTAATGAAAAACTGTTTTTT.

The CDR3 sequence is CASSLRGSPDIQYF. DNA of the CDR3: TGTGCCAGCAGCTTGCGGGGCAGTCCTGACATTCAGTACTTC. The chain couples TRBV7-9 to TRBJ2-4; a weak D match, TRBD2 (6 bases). Trimming took off 3 bases at V and 8 bases at J, with 14 bases between the two ends. The germline V gene has CDR1 SEHNR and CDR2 FQNEAQ (reference sequence). The CDR3 is made up of 14 amino acids.

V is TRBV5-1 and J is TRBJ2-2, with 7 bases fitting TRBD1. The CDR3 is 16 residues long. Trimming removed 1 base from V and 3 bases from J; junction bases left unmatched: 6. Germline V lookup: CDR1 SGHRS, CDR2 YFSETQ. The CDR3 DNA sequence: TGCGCCAGCAGCTTGCCGCCGGGACAGCACACCGGGGAGCTGTTTTTT. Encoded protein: CASSLPPGQHTGELFF.

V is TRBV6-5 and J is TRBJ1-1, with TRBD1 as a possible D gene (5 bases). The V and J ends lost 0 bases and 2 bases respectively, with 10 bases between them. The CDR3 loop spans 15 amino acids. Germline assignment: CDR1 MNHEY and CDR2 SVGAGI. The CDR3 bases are TGTGCCAGCAGTTACTCGAACAGGTTCAACACTGAAGCTTTCTTT. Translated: CASSYSNRFNTEAFF.

CDR3 bases: TGTGCCAGCAGTGGACGACAGGCGATCTCTGGAAACACCATATATTTT. Translation: CASSGRQAISGNTIYF. The V gene is TRBV28, the J gene TRBJ1-3, with a tentative D call TRBD1 (6 bases). The germline CDR1 and CDR2 sequences are MDHEN and SYDVKM. The CDR3 contains 16 residues. Between the trimmed V and J ends, which lost 5 bases and 0 bases, there was a span of 14 bases.

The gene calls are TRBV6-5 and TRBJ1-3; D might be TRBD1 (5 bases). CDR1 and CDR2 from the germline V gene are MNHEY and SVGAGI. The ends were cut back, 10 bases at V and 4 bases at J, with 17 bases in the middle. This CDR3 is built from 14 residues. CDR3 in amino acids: CANGGQGRGNTIYF. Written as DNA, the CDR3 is TGTGCCAACGGGGGTCAGGGACGAGGAAACACCATATATTTT.

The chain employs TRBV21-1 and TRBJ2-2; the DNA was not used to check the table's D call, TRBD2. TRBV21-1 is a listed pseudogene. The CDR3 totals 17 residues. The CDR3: CASRGGAGGQNTGELFF. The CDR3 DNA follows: TGTGCCAGCAGAGGAGGGGCGGGAGGCCAAAACACCGGGGAGCTGTTTTTT.

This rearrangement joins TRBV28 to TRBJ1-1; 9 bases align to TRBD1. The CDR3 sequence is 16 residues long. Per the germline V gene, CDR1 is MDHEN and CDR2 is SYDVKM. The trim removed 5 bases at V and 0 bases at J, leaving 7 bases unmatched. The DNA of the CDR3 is TGTGCCAGCAGTCAACCGACAGGGGGAGTGAACACTGAAGCTTTCTTT. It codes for CASSQPTGGVNTEAFF.

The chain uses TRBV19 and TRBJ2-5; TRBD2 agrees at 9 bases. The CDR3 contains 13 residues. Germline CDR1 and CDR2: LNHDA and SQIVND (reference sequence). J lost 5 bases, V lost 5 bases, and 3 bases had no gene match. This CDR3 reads CASSPGTSETQYF. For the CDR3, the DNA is TGTGCCAGTAGTCCCGGGACTAGCGAGACCCAGTACTTC. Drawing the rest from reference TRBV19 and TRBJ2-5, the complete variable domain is DGGITQSPKYLFRKEGQNVTLSCEQNLNHDAMYWYRQDPGQGLRLIYYSQIVNDFQKGDIAEGYSVSREKKESFPLTVTSAQKNPTAFYLCASSPGTSETQYFGPGTRLLVL.

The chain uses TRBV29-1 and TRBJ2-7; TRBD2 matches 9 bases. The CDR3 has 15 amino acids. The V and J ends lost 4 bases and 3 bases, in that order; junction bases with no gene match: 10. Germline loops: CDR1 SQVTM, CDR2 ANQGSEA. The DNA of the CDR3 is TGCAGCGTTGCACCGGGAGGCGGGGGGGTCTACGAGCAGTACTTC. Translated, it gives CSVAPGGGGVYEQYF.

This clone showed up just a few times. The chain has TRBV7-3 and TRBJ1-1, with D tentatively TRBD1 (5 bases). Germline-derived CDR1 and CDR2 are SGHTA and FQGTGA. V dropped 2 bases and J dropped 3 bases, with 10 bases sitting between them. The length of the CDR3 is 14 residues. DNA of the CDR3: TGTGCCAGCAGCTTACAAGGCAGGGACACTGAAGCTTTCTTT. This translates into CASSLQGRDTEAFF.

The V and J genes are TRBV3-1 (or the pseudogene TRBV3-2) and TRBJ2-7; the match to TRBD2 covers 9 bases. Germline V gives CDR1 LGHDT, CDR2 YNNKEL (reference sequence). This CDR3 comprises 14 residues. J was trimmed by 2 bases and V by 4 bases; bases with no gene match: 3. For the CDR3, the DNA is TGTGCCAGCAGCCCCGCTAGCGGGGCCTACGAGCAGTACTTC. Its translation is CASSPASGAYEQYF.

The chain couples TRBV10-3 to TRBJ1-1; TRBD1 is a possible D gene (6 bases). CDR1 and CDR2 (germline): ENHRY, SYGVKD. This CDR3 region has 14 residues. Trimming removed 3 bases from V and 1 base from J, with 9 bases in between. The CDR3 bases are TGTGCCATCAGTGAAAGGGGGGGGAACACTGAAGCTTTCTTT. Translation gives CAISERGGNTEAFF.

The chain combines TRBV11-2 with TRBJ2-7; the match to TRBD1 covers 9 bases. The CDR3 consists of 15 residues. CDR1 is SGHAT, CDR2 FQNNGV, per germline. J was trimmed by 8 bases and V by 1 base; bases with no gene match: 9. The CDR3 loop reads CASSLGGQGILKQYF. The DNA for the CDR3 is TGTGCCAGCAGCTTAGGGGGACAGGGTATTTTGAAGCAGTACTTC.

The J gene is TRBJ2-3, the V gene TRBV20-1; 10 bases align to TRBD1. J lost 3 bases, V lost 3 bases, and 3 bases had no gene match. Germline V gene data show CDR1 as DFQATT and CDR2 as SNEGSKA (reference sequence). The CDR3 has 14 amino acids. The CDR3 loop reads CSASKDRGTDTQYF. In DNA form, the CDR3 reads TGCAGTGCTAGTAAGGACAGGGGGACAGATACGCAGTATTTT.

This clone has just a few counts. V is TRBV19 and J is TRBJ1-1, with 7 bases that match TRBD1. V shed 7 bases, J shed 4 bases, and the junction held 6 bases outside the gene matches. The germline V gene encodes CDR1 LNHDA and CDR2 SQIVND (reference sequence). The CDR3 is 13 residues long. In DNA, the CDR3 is TGTGCCAGTAAGGGACAGTCGGGCACTGAAGCTTTCTTT. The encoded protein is CASKGQSGTEAFF.

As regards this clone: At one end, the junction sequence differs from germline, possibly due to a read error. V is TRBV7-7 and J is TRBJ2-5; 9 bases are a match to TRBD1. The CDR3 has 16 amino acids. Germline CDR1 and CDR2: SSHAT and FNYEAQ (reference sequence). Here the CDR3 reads CASSIGVRDRDATQYF. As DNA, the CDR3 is TGTGCTAGCAGTATTGGGGTTAGGGACAGGGATGCGACCCAGTACTTC.

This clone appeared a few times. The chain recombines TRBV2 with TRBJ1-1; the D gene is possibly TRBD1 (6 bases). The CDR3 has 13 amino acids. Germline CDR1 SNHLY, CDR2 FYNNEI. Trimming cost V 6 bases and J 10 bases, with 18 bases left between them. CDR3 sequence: CASRDQGQVGAFF. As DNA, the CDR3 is TGTGCCAGCAGGGATCAGGGGCAAGTCGGAGCTTTCTTT.

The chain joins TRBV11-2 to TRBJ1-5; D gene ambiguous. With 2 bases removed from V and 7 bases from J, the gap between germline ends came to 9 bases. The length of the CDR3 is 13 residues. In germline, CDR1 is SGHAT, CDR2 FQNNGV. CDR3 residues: CASSLKDGQPQHF. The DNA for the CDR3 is TGTGCCAGCAGCTTAAAAGATGGCCAGCCCCAGCATTTT.

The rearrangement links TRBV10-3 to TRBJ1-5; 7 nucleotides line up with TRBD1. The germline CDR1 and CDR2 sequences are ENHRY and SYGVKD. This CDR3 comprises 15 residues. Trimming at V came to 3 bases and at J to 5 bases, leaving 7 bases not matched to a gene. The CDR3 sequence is CAISDRGQDYQPQHF. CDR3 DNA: TGTGCCATCAGTGACCGCGGACAGGATTATCAGCCCCAGCATTTT.